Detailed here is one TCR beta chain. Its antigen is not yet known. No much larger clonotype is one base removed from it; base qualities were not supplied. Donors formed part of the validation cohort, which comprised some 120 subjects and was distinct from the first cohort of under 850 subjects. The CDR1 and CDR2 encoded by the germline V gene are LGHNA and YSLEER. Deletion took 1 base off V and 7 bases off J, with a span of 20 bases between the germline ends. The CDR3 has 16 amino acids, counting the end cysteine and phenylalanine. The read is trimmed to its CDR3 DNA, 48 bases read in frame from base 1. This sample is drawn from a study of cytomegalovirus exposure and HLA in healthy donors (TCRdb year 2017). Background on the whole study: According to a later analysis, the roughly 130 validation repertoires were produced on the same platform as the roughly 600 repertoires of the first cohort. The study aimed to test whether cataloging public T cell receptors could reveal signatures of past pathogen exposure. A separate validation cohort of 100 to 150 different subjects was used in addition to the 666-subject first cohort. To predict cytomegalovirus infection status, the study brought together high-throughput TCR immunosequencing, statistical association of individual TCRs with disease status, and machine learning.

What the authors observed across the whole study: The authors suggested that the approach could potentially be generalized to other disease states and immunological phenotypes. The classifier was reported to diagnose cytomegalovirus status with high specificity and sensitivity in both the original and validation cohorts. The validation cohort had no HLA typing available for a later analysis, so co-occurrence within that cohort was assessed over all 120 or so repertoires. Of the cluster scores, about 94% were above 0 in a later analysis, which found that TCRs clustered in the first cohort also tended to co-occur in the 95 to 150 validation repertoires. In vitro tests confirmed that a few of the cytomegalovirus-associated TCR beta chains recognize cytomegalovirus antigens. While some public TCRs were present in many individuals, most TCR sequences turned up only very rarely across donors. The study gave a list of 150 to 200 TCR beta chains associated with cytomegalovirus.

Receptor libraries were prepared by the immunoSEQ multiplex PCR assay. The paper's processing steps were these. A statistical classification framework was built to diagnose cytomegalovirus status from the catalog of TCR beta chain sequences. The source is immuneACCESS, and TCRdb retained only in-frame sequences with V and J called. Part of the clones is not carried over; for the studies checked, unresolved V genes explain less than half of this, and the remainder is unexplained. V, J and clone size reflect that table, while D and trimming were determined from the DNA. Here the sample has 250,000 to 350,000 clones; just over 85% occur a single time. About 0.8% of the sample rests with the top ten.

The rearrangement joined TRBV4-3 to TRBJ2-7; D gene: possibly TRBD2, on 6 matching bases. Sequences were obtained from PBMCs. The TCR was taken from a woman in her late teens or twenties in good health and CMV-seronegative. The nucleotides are TGCGCCAGCAGCCAAGCGGTGGCGGGGAATATGGGGGAGCAGTACTTC. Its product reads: CASSQAVAGNMGEQYF.